One sample yielded the 14 T cell receptor beta chains listed below, sequenced in a study of early T cells in non-severe SARS-CoV-2 infection. TCRdb re-called the 5' RACE reads with MiXCR, one entry per CDR3 protein. The sample lists 70,000 to 85,000 distinct CDR3 sequences; more than 9% were seen once. Sequencing was performed on whole blood. These receptors all stem from an adult who was a healthcare worker with PCR-confirmed SARS-CoV-2 infection or an uninfected control (not recorded which).

A few counts support this clonotype. The chain employs TRBV7-3 and TRBJ2-1, with TRBD1 matching over 7 bases. The ends lost 1 base at V and 9 bases at J; junction bases unmatched: 3. This CDR3 is 13 amino acids long. Looked up from germline, CDR1 is SGHTA and CDR2 is FQGTGA. This CDR3 reads CASSLRGGGEQFF. Written as DNA, the CDR3 is TGTGCCAGCAGCTTAAGAGGGGGCGGTGAGCAGTTCTTC.

This clonotype has ten or more counts. The V gene is TRBV3-1, the J gene TRBJ1-1, with D uncertain. CDR3 length equals 14 residues. V was cut by 5 bases and J by 4 bases, with 14 bases left in between. Germline lookup yields CDR1 LGHDT and CDR2 YNNKEL (reference sequence). The CDR3 spells CASSERSRVTEAFF. For the CDR3, the DNA is TGTGCCAGCAGCGAACGGAGTAGGGTCACTGAAGCTTTCTTT. Supplemented by reference TRBV3-1 and TRBJ1-1, the full variable domain reads DTAVSQTPKYLVTQMGNDKSIKCEQNLGHDTMYWYKQDSKKFLKIMFSYNNKELIINETVPNRFSPKSPDKAHLNLHINSLELGDSAVYFCASSERSRVTEAFFGQGTRLTVV.

This clonotype appeared many times. This sequence joins TRBV19 and TRBJ1-2; tentative D call: TRBD1 (5 bases). Trimming removed 5 bases from V and 1 base from J, with 23 bases in between. The CDR3 consists of 18 residues. Germline V gives CDR1 LNHDA, CDR2 SQIVND (reference sequence). For the CDR3, the DNA is TGTGCCAGTAGTGGCCCACCGCTTTGGACAAGCTTTAACTATGGCTACACCTTC. It encodes CASSGPPLWTSFNYGYTF.

This clonotype has ten or more counts. V usage is TRBV4-1 and J usage is TRBJ2-7; D ambiguous. Trimming took off 0 bases at V and 0 bases at J, with 9 bases between the two ends. The CDR3 is made up of 15 amino acids. The germline CDR1 and CDR2 sequences are MGHRA and YSYEKL. The CDR3 nucleotides are TGCGCCAGCAGCCAAGAAGTAGTGTCCTCCTACGAGCAGTACTTC. Its protein is CASSQEVVSSYEQYF.

In its sample, this clonotype was seen a few times. The chain is built from TRBV5-6 and TRBJ2-3; D not resolved. Deletions cut 0 bases from V and 3 bases from J, with 11 bases between. The CDR3 has 15 amino acids. Germline assignment: CDR1 SGHDT and CDR2 YYEEEE. The CDR3 protein is CASSLVGQRTDTQYF. The CDR3 DNA sequence: TGTGCCAGCAGCTTGGTAGGGCAACGGACAGATACGCAGTATTTT.

At least ten counts were recorded for this clonotype. V is TRBV7-9 and J is TRBJ2-7, with TRBD2 matching over 7 bases. From germline, CDR1 is SEHNR and CDR2 FQNEAQ (reference sequence). J gave up 5 bases and V 2 bases, and 6 bases lay outside the gene matches. The CDR3 covers 14 residues. The CDR3 coding sequence is TGTGCCAGCAGCTTAAGCGGGGTCGGCCACGAGCAGTACTTC. It specifies CASSLSGVGHEQYF.

CDR3 nucleotides: TGTGCCATCAGTGAGGAAGGGGGCCGCGAAAAACTGTTTTTT. The encoded protein is CAISEEGGREKLFF. This chain uses TRBV10-3 with TRBJ1-4; 7 bases fit TRBD1. V was pared by 2 bases and J by 8 bases, with 5 bases of the junction left unmatched. CDR1 is ENHRY, CDR2 SYGVKD, per germline. The CDR3 extends over 14 amino acids.

The chain joins TRBV7-9 to TRBJ2-1; 10 bases match TRBD2. CDR3 size: 19 residues. Germline loops: CDR1 SEHNR, CDR2 FQNEAQ (reference sequence). Losses at the gene ends were 4 bases for V and 2 bases for J; bases not matched to a gene: 14. The DNA of the CDR3 is TGTGCCAGCAGCTCCGGGGTGGCTAGCGGGAGCCCCGCCTACAATGAGCAGTTCTTC. Amino acid sequence: CASSSGVASGSPAYNEQFF.

This clonotype was picked up many times. The V gene is TRBV29-1, the J gene TRBJ2-7; 9 bases align to TRBD1. J was trimmed by 6 bases and V by 5 bases; bases with no gene match: 8. Germline V lookup: CDR1 SQVTM, CDR2 ANQGSEA. The CDR3 is made up of 13 amino acids. The CDR3 loop is CSVWDRATREQYF. CDR3 coding DNA: TGCAGCGTTTGGGACAGGGCCACCCGCGAGCAGTACTTC.

The rearrangement joins TRBV20-1 to TRBJ1-1, with D tentatively TRBD1 (5 bases). The CDR3 runs to 11 residues. Deletions cut 2 bases from V and 7 bases from J, with 8 bases between. Looked up from germline, CDR1 is DFQATT and CDR2 is SNEGSKA (reference sequence). The CDR3 protein is CSARPGLEAFF. CDR3 sequence (DNA): TGCAGTGCTAGACCGGGACTTGAAGCTTTCTTT.

This clonotype was detected only a few times. The rearrangement links TRBV29-1 to TRBJ2-3; D remains ambiguous. Trimming removed 2 bases from V and 8 bases from J, with 20 bases in between. This CDR3 is built from 15 residues. Germline V gene lookup returns CDR1 SQVTM and CDR2 ANQGSEA. CDR3 protein: CSVESHQLSRGTQYF. The CDR3 coding sequence is TGCAGCGTTGAAAGCCATCAGCTAAGCCGTGGTACGCAGTATTTT.

V usage is TRBV29-1 and J usage is TRBJ2-2; maybe TRBD2 (7 bases). Germline V lookup: CDR1 SQVTM, CDR2 ANQGSEA. CDR3 length: 12 amino acids. The germline V and J ends were trimmed by 7 bases and 9 bases, with 15 bases remaining between them. The CDR3 loop reads CSAPRGARELFF. The CDR3 DNA follows: TGCAGCGCTCCCCGGGGGGCCCGGGAGCTGTTTTTT.

This clonotype has ten or more counts. In DNA, the CDR3 is TGTGCCAGCAGCTCCTCCTACGAGCAGTACTTC. This encodes CASSSSYEQYF. The chain employs TRBV5-6 and TRBJ2-7, with no clear D. V was trimmed by 3 bases and J by 0 bases, leaving 1 base between them. The V gene's germline CDR1 is SGHDT and CDR2 YYEEEE. CDR3 length: 11 amino acids. The full variable domain, its missing parts supplied by reference TRBV5-6 and TRBJ2-7, is DAGVTQSPTHLIKTRGQQVTLRCSPKSGHDTVSWYQQALGQGPQFIFQYYEEEERQRGNFPDRFSGHQFPNYSSELNVNALLLGDSALYLCASSSSYEQYFGPGTRLTVT.

Remarks on this clonotype: At one of its ends the junction is not consistent with the germline gene, which may arise from a read error. The chain uses TRBV7-7 and TRBJ2-3, with 11 bases that match TRBD2. The CDR3 is 15 amino acids. Germline V gene sequence: CDR1 SSHAT, CDR2 FNYEAQ (reference sequence). In DNA, the CDR3 is TGTGCTAGCAGCCGGACTAGCGGGCAGCAGGATACGCAGTATTTT. Translation: CASSRTSGQQDTQYF.